The rows below give T cell receptor beta chains drawn from one sample of a study of CD8+ T cells in alopecia areata. Repertoires were generated with immunoSEQ multiplex PCR, while TCRdb's copy carries only in-frame clones and drops some. The table records roughly 200,000 clones, 56% of them present only once. The sample comprised CD8+ T cells sorted from blood. Every receptor here comes from a human donor in good health. Both conserved end residues are part of each CDR3. A D gene is named only where the DNA matches it firmly. Not every row has a clone size; where given, it reads once, few, many or a size class.

clone size	D gene	V gene	J gene	CDR3 protein	CDR3 DNA
-	-	TRBV6-1	TRBJ2-3	CAAPRWDKRTDTQYF	TGTGCCGCCCCCAGGTGGGACAAGAGAACAGATACGCAGTATTTT
many	TRBD2	TRBV6-1	TRBJ2-1	CASSESSGGPYEQFF	TGTGCCAGCAGTGAATCCAGCGGGGGGCCTTATGAGCAGTTCTTC
-	-	TRBV29-1	TRBJ1-2	CSVDGDGYGYTF	TGCAGCGTTGATGGGGACGGCTATGGCTACACCTTC
-	TRBD2	TRBV5-4	TRBJ2-1	CASSTGGLAGDNEQFF	TGTGCCAGCAGCACTGGGGGGCTAGCGGGGGATAATGAGCAGTTCTTC
once	-	TRBV5-1	TRBJ2-1	CASSPATGNEQFF	TGCGCCAGCAGCCCGGCTACGGGGAATGAGCAGTTCTTC
-	-	TRBV27	TRBJ2-2	CASSPSLNTGELFF	TGTGCCAGCAGTCCCTCCTTGAACACCGGGGAGCTGTTTTTT
-	-	TRBV6-5	TRBJ2-2	CASSYGPNTGELFF	TGTGCCAGCAGTTACGGGCCGAACACCGGGGAGCTGTTTTTT
few	-	TRBV5-6	TRBJ2-5	CASRRGLQETQYF	TGTGCCAGCAGACGGGGCCTCCAAGAGACCCAGTACTTC
-	-	TRBV5-1	TRBJ2-5	CASSFKAGVQETQYF	TGCGCCAGCAGCTTTAAGGCAGGAGTACAAGAGACCCAGTACTTC
-	-	TRBV9	TRBJ2-7	CASSGDSSYEQYF	TGTGCCAGCAGCGGGGATAGCTCCTACGAGCAGTACTTC
-	-	TRBV13	TRBJ1-1	CASSLDEQRNTEAFF	TGTGCCAGCAGCTTAGATGAACAGAGGAACACTGAAGCTTTCTTT
-	-	TRBV5-6	TRBJ1-5	CASSSDRLNQPQHF	TGTGCCAGCAGCTCCGACAGGCTCAATCAGCCCCAGCATTTT
-	-	TRBV4-1	TRBJ1-2	CASSQDWAGDSGYTF	TGCGCCAGCAGCCAAGATTGGGCAGGGGATAGTGGCTACACCTTC
few	-	TRBV5-1	TRBJ2-1	CASSLWNEQFF	TGCGCCAGCAGCTTATGGAATGAGCAGTTCTTC
-	-	TRBV29-1	TRBJ1-2	CSVDPDIDYGYTF	TGCAGCGTTGATCCCGACATCGACTATGGCTACACCTTC
-	-	TRBV7-9	TRBJ1-1	CASSGGLNTEAFF	TGTGCCAGCAGCGGGGGACTGAACACTGAAGCTTTCTTT
-	-	TRBV7-3	TRBJ2-2	CASSFSQDTGELFF	TGTGCCAGCAGCTTTTCCCAGGACACCGGGGAGCTGTTTTTT